This T cell receptor (beta chain) was obtained from a study of blood T cell repertoires in COVID-19. In the original analysis: Quantification of nucleated cells was approximated via reference gene primer amplification. Repertoires were generated with immunoSEQ multiplex PCR, while TCRdb's copy carries only in-frame clones and drops some. V, J and clone size are taken as reported in that table, and D and trimming were inferred from the DNA itself. Of about 97,000 clones in the sample, more than 65% were seen once. This clonotype originated in a man in his 60s with acute or convalescent COVID-19. Sequenced material: peripheral blood.

CDR3 protein: CASSEVSRVGEQYF. For the CDR3, the DNA is TGTGCCAGCAGTGAAGTATCCAGGGTAGGCGAGCAGTACTTC. The chain joins TRBV6-1 to TRBJ2-7; perhaps TRBD1 as D (5 bases). The CDR3 runs to 14 residues. Germline CDR1 is MNHNS and CDR2 is SASEGT. V shed 1 base and J shed 6 bases, with 13 bases lying between them.